Below are 9 T cell receptor beta chains sequenced from a single sample in a study of blood T cell repertoires in COVID-19. Assay used: immunoSEQ multiplex PCR; TCRdb lists only in-frame clones, some missing. Of around 160,000 clones detected, 80% to 95% appear once; the ten largest clones hold around 2%. The sequencing input was peripheral blood. The source of these receptors is a woman aged 55-70 years with COVID-19, enrolled during active disease.

Here the CDR3 reads CASSLSTGPYNYGYTF. CDR3 bases: TGTGCCAGCAGCCTCTCGACGGGTCCCTATAACTATGGCTACACCTTC. The J gene is TRBJ1-2, the V gene TRBV3-1 (or the pseudogene TRBV3-2); D is uncertain. Trimming removed 4 bases from V and 1 base from J, with 16 bases in between. This CDR3 region has 16 residues. Per the germline V gene, CDR1 is LGHDT and CDR2 is YNNKEL (reference sequence).

This chain uses TRBV18 with TRBJ1-1; D gene ambiguous. The CDR3 loop spans 14 amino acids. V was cut by 3 bases and J by 3 bases, with 11 bases left in between. Germline lookup yields CDR1 KGHSH and CDR2 LQKENI. The CDR3 DNA is TGTGCCAGCTCACCCGCACAGACCTACACTGAAGCTTTCTTT. Protein: CASSPAQTYTEAFF.

V gene TRBV15 combines with J gene TRBJ1-1; the D is unclear. CDR1 and CDR2 (germline): LNHNV, YYDKDF (reference sequence). With 0 bases removed from V and 1 base from J, the gap between germline ends came to 9 bases. The CDR3 spans 15 residues. The CDR3 loop reads CATSRDLGGNTEAFF. The CDR3 DNA sequence: TGTGCCACCAGCAGAGATCTCGGAGGGAACACTGAAGCTTTCTTT.

V usage is TRBV6-2 or TRBV6-3 and J usage is TRBJ1-1; D unresolved. Germline CDR1 reads MNHEY; CDR2 reads SVGEGT. The CDR3 spans 14 residues. V dropped 4 bases and J dropped 4 bases, with 13 bases sitting between them. For the CDR3, the DNA is TGTGCCAGCAGTTCCCCTGGCCGGGGCACTGAAGCTTTCTTT. Translated: CASSSPGRGTEAFF.

V usage is TRBV3-1 (or the pseudogene TRBV3-2) and J usage is TRBJ2-1, with no clear D. V lost 3 bases and J lost 2, with 8 bases in between. CDR3 size: 14 residues. Germline values: CDR1 LGHDT, CDR2 YNNKEL (reference sequence). The CDR3 sequence: CASSHLGAYNEQFF. In DNA form, the CDR3 reads TGTGCCAGCAGCCACCTAGGCGCCTACAATGAGCAGTTCTTC.

The chain uses TRBV19 and TRBJ2-5; 10 nucleotides align to TRBD1. V shed 4 bases, J shed 3 bases, and the junction held 8 bases outside the gene matches. The CDR3 spans 16 residues. In germline, CDR1 is LNHDA, CDR2 SQIVND (reference sequence). The DNA of the CDR3 is TGTGCCAGTAGTAGCCCCCGACAGGGGGCCAAAGAGACCCAGTACTTC. It specifies CASSSPRQGAKETQYF. Drawing the rest from reference TRBV19 and TRBJ2-5, the complete variable domain is DGGITQSPKYLFRKEGQNVTLSCEQNLNHDAMYWYRQDPGQGLRLIYYSQIVNDFQKGDIAEGYSVSREKKESFPLTVTSAQKNPTAFYLCASSSPRQGAKETQYFGPGTRLLVL.

This sequence joins TRBV19 and TRBJ2-3, with TRBD1 matching over 8 bases. The CDR3 loop spans 15 amino acids. The V and J ends lost 7 bases and 2 bases, in that order; junction bases with no gene match: 8. In germline, CDR1 is LNHDA, CDR2 SQIVND (reference sequence). CDR3 sequence reads: CASTAGQGYTDTQYF. The CDR3 bases are TGTGCCAGTACCGCTGGACAGGGATACACAGATACGCAGTATTTT.

This clone was counted a single time. The chain recombines TRBV11-2 with TRBJ1-5; TRBD1 aligns across 7 bases. Germline V gene data show CDR1 as SGHAT and CDR2 as FQNNGV. With V trimmed by 5 bases and J by 0 bases, 13 bases remained unmatched. The CDR3 loop spans 18 amino acids. The CDR3 reads CASSLPGTETDSNQPQHF. The CDR3 nucleotides are TGTGCCAGCAGCCTACCCGGGACAGAAACCGATAGCAATCAGCCCCAGCATTTT.

This clone has a single count. The CDR3 protein is CASSLEGRGTGGYTF. The CDR3 DNA reads as TGTGCCAGCAGCTTAGAGGGCAGGGGAACTGGTGGCTACACCTTC. The V and J genes are TRBV7-8 and TRBJ1-2; D might be TRBD1 (6 bases). The germline gives CDR1 SGHVS, CDR2 FQNEAQ. Trimming shortened V by 1 base and J by 7 bases, and 16 bases separated the two germline ends. This CDR3 spans 15 amino acids. The complete variable domain, with remaining parts taken from reference TRBV7-8 and TRBJ1-2, reads GAGVSQSPRYKVAKRGQDVALRCDPISGHVSLFWYQQALGQGPEFLTYFQNEAQLDKSGLPSDRFFAERPEGSVSTLKIQRTQQEDSAVYLCASSLEGRGTGGYTFGSGTRLTVV.